The 28 T cell receptor beta chains below all came from one sample that was sequenced in a study of vaccination and CD4 T cells after COVID-19. This sample's treatment: roughly 11-day PBMC culture with coronavirus spike peptide pools or control peptides (ViraFEST assay). Their target antigens are unknown. The Oncomine TCR Beta short-read assay was what sequenced the DNA obtained from cultured CD4+ T cells. TCRdb reprocessed the PCR reads via MiXCR and lists one record per CDR3 protein. Among roughly 11,000 distinct CDR3 sequences, roughly 46% were seen once, and the ten largest hold under 8%. Specimen: CD4+ T cells from blood, cultured in vitro. Receptors were obtained from a human donor who had recovered from COVID-19.

The J gene is TRBJ1-1, the V gene TRBV18; no reliable D call. The germline V gene has CDR1 KGHSH and CDR2 LQKENI. This CDR3 is 15 amino acids long. The V and J ends lost 6 bases and 4 bases respectively, with 18 bases between them. As DNA, the CDR3 is TGTGCCAGCTCCCCCGGGCTACAAAAGGGCACTGAAGCTTTCTTT. As protein: CASSPGLQKGTEAFF.

The chain is built from TRBV5-5 and TRBJ2-7, with 7 positions matching TRBD1. This CDR3 is built from 16 residues. V was pared by 4 bases and J by 9 bases, with 19 bases of the junction left unmatched. Per the germline V gene, CDR1 is SGHKS and CDR2 is YYEKEE (reference sequence). This CDR3 reads CASSDGLGQSSWGQYF. For the CDR3, the DNA is TGTGCCAGCAGCGACGGCCTGGGACAGTCATCTTGGGGGCAGTACTTC. The full variable domain, with the rest looked up from reference TRBV5-5 and TRBJ2-7, is DAGVTQSPTHLIKTRGQQVTLRCSPISGHKSVSWYQQVLGQGPQFIFQYYEKEERGRGNFPDRFSARQFPNYSSELNVNALLLGDSALYLCASSDGLGQSSWGQYFGPGTRLTVT.

The chain carries TRBV30 and TRBJ1-2; D gene unclear. The CDR3 contains 14 residues. Trimming took off 3 bases at V and 4 bases at J, with 15 bases between the two ends. CDR1 is GTSNPN, CDR2 SVGIG, per germline (reference sequence). CDR3 residues: CAWRTEGRAYGYTF. CDR3 in DNA: TGTGCCTGGAGAACCGAAGGGAGGGCCTATGGCTACACCTTC.

Judged by abundance, this clonotype is large. For the CDR3, the DNA is TGTGCCAGCAGCTTATCGACACCAACGCGGACAGGGATGTACGGCTACACCTTC. Its translation: CASSLSTPTRTGMYGYTF. This chain uses TRBV7-2 with TRBJ1-2, with 8 bases aligning to TRBD1. V dropped 2 bases and J dropped 8; count of bases not matched to a gene: 19. CDR3 size: 18 residues. Germline CDR1 is SGHTA and CDR2 is FQGNSA.

This clonotype was recorded a few times. The V call is TRBV5-6, the J call TRBJ1-1; TRBD1 matches at 8 bases. Germline trimming cut 4 bases from V and 5 bases from J; bases unmatched to any gene: 13. CDR3 size: 16 residues. Germline loops: CDR1 SGHDT, CDR2 YYEEEE. CDR3 in amino acids: CASSRAGGILRTEAFF. The CDR3 nucleotides read TGTGCCAGCAGCCGGGCAGGGGGCATCTTACGGACTGAAGCTTTCTTT.

In this sample, this clonotype turned up once. The V call is TRBV5-1, the J call TRBJ2-2, with 8 bases aligning to TRBD1. V gave up 5 bases and J gave up 5 bases; unmatched junction bases: 8. The CDR3 covers 15 residues. The germline CDR1 and CDR2 sequences are SGHRS and YFSETQ. CDR3: CASREAQGATGELFF. The CDR3 region has the DNA TGCGCCAGCAGAGAGGCGCAGGGGGCGACCGGGGAGCTGTTTTTT.

This clonotype was seen more than once but under ten times. V gene TRBV10-2 combines with J gene TRBJ1-5, with D perhaps TRBD1 (6 bases). Germline CDR1 and CDR2: WSHSY and SAAADI. V was clipped by 5 bases and J by 3 bases, with 20 bases between them. The length of the CDR3 is 17 residues. In DNA, the CDR3 is TGCGCCAGCAGTCCTCAACAGGGTAGAAGGGTCAATCAGCCCCAGCATTTT. The encoded protein is CASSPQQGRRVNQPQHF.

This clonotype was counted a few times. This rearrangement joins TRBV20-1 to TRBJ1-3; D not resolved. CDR3 length equals 13 residues. Trimming took 3 bases from V and 0 from J, leaving 6 bases between them. Germline lookup yields CDR1 DFQATT and CDR2 SNEGSKA (reference sequence). CDR3 protein: CSARRSSGNTIYF. DNA of the CDR3: TGCAGTGCTAGGCGCAGCTCTGGAAACACCATATATTTT.

This clonotype was counted only a few times. One end of the junction varies from germline; a read error may be responsible. Here the CDR3 reads CASSLGQAGRSYF. CDR3 DNA: TGTGCCAGCAGCTTAGGACAGGCAGGGCGGTCCTACTTT. J is TRBJ1-1 and V is TRBV11-3, with a possible D match to TRBD1 (6 bases). Germline assignment: CDR1 SGHNT and CDR2 YENEEA. This CDR3 is built from 13 residues.

The chain employs TRBV28 and TRBJ1-2; 8 nucleotides align to TRBD1. CDR3 size: 14 residues. The junction had 8 bases not matched to a gene; V was cut back by 3 bases and J by 8 bases. From germline, CDR1 is MDHEN and CDR2 SYDVKM. The CDR3 sequence: CASSFAGGEVGYTF. The CDR3 nucleotides read TGTGCCAGCAGTTTTGCAGGGGGCGAAGTAGGCTACACCTTC.

The chain uses TRBV20-1 and TRBJ2-2; 9 bases agree with TRBD1. CDR1 and CDR2 from the germline V gene are DFQATT and SNEGSKA (reference sequence). This CDR3 region has 15 residues. V trimming: 3 bases; J trimming: 5 bases; junction bases outside the gene matches: 7. The CDR3 loop is CSASSQGAATGELFF. The CDR3 coding sequence is TGCAGTGCTAGTTCACAGGGGGCGGCTACCGGGGAGCTGTTTTTT.

This sequence joins TRBV7-9 and TRBJ1-1; maybe TRBD1 (5 bases). Germline V lookup: CDR1 SEHNR, CDR2 FQNEAQ (reference sequence). Trimming took off 2 bases at V and 9 bases at J, with 16 bases between the two ends. The CDR3 runs to 14 residues. The CDR3 region has the DNA TGTGCCAGCAGCTTACGTCTAAAGGACACAAAAGCTTTCTTT. Translating it yields CASSLRLKDTKAFF.

The chain recombines TRBV20-1 with TRBJ2-2, with a weak D call TRBD1 (5 bases). In germline, CDR1 is DFQATT, CDR2 SNEGSKA (reference sequence). V lost 5 bases to trimming and J lost 0 bases, with 10 bases between them. This CDR3 has 14 residues. The chain's CDR3 is CSAGVDTNTGELFF. CDR3 sequence (DNA): TGCAGTGCTGGAGTGGACACGAACACCGGGGAGCTGTTTTTT.

The CDR3 here is CASSSYRLAGAQGETQYF. The CDR3 DNA is TGTGCCAGCAGCTCCTATCGGTTAGCGGGAGCCCAAGGAGAGACCCAGTACTTC. V and J are TRBV7-2 and TRBJ2-5; 9 bases map to TRBD2. This CDR3 has 18 amino acids. The V and J ends lost 4 bases and 4 bases, in that order; junction bases with no gene match: 16. In germline, CDR1 is SGHTA, CDR2 FQGNSA.

V gene TRBV5-6 combines with J gene TRBJ1-5, with D possibly matching TRBD1 (6 bases). V was cut by 4 bases and J by 4 bases, with 9 bases left in between. The CDR3 extends over 13 amino acids. CDR1 SGHDT and CDR2 YYEEEE come from the germline V gene. CDR3 protein: CASSRTANQPQHF. CDR3 DNA sequence: TGTGCCAGCAGCCGGACAGCAAATCAGCCCCAGCATTTT.

This clonotype was observed a single time. This chain connects TRBV6-2 or TRBV6-3 to TRBJ2-1; TRBD1 is a possible D gene (5 bases). Trimming shortened V by 4 bases and J by 1 base, and 14 bases separated the two germline ends. Germline V lookup: CDR1 MNHEY, CDR2 SVGEGT. The CDR3 runs 16 residues. CDR3 coding DNA: TGTGCCAGCAGTTCCACAATAGCAGGGTCCTACAATGAGCAGTTCTTC. Its protein product is CASSSTIAGSYNEQFF.

V gene TRBV5-4 combines with J gene TRBJ2-1; 7 nucleotides align to TRBD1. The CDR3 is made up of 13 amino acids. Germline V gene sequence: CDR1 SGHNT, CDR2 YYREEE (reference sequence). V trimming: 4 bases; J trimming: 7 bases; junction bases outside the gene matches: 5. Here the CDR3 DNA reads TGTGCCAGCAGCATTTTACAGGGGAATGAGCAGTTCTTC. Translation: CASSILQGNEQFF.

The chain employs TRBV20-1 and TRBJ2-1, with TRBD2 as a possible D gene (5 bases). Trimming shortened V by 3 bases and J by 5 bases, and 11 bases separated the two germline ends. CDR3 size: 13 residues. Germline V lookup: CDR1 DFQATT, CDR2 SNEGSKA (reference sequence). CDR3 in DNA: TGCAGTGCTAGTGCGGGCGGCCACAATGAGCAGTTCTTC. Encoded protein: CSASAGGHNEQFF.

This clonotype has just one count. This chain connects TRBV6-5 to TRBJ2-5; 9 bases line up with TRBD1. The length of the CDR3 is 17 residues. Germline CDR1 is MNHEY and CDR2 is SVGAGI. The ends lost 0 bases at V and 4 bases at J; junction bases unmatched: 9. CDR3 nucleotide sequence: TGTGCCAGCAGTTACTCGAAAACGGGACAGGGTATAGAGACCCAGTACTTC. Translating gives CASSYSKTGQGIETQYF.

The chain couples TRBV10-1 to TRBJ2-5, with D uncertain. This CDR3 has 14 amino acids. Per the germline V gene, CDR1 is WNHNN and CDR2 is SYGVQD (reference sequence). V dropped 5 bases and J dropped 5 bases, with 15 bases sitting between them. The DNA of the CDR3 is TGCGCCAGCAGTTCGGACCCCCTGGGGGAGACCCAGTACTTC. It is translated as CASSSDPLGETQYF.

The V call is TRBV5-6, the J call TRBJ1-2, with TRBD1 identical over 7 bases. Germline lookup yields CDR1 SGHDT and CDR2 YYEEEE. The CDR3 covers 14 residues. Trimming at V came to 0 bases and at J to 4 bases, leaving 3 bases not matched to a gene. In DNA, the CDR3 is TGTGCCAGCAGCTTGGAAGGGACAGCCTATGGCTACACCTTC. Amino acid sequence: CASSLEGTAYGYTF.

V usage is TRBV12-3 or TRBV12-4 and J usage is TRBJ1-1; TRBD1 is a possible D gene (6 bases). V dropped 6 bases and J dropped 9 bases, with 17 bases sitting between them. The CDR3 spans 13 residues. CDR3 residues: CASSSGTTLKAFF. As DNA, the CDR3 is TGTGCCAGCAGCTCCGGGACAACACTGAAAGCTTTCTTT.

By sample share, this clonotype is medium-sized (0.01 to 0.1%). V gene TRBV19 combines with J gene TRBJ1-5; the D gene is possibly TRBD1 (6 bases). Per the germline V gene, CDR1 is LNHDA and CDR2 is SQIVND (reference sequence). The CDR3 covers 16 residues. V dropped 4 bases and J dropped 3 bases, with 16 bases sitting between them. The DNA for the CDR3 is TGTGCCAGTAGTACCCTGTCAAGGGGGAACAATCAGCCCCAGCATTTT. Translated: CASSTLSRGNNQPQHF.

This clonotype was seen only a few times. The V and J genes are TRBV6-2 or TRBV6-3 and TRBJ2-5, with D unresolved. Trimming shortened V by 4 bases and J by 5 bases, and 11 bases separated the two germline ends. The CDR3 has 13 residues. Germline V gene lookup returns CDR1 MNHEY and CDR2 SVGEGT. This CDR3 is CASSLRPGETQYF. The CDR3 DNA sequence: TGTGCCAGCAGTTTACGACCTGGGGAGACCCAGTACTTC.

This chain connects TRBV20-1 to TRBJ1-5, with D tentatively TRBD1 (5 bases). This CDR3 region has 16 residues. CDR1 is DFQATT, CDR2 SNEGSKA, per germline (reference sequence). V was pared by 0 bases and J by 2 bases, with 14 bases between. CDR3 in DNA: TGCAGTGCTAGAGAGGCGCTGGGGCTTGGCAATCAGCCCCAGCATTTT. Encoded protein: CSAREALGLGNQPQHF.

Turning to this clonotype: One end of the junction fails to match germline, which may point to a read error. The V call is TRBV6-4, the J call TRBJ1-1; a weak D match, TRBD1 (6 bases). CDR3 length equals 14 residues. CDR1 is MRHNA and CDR2 is SNTAGT in the germline V gene. The CDR3 reads CASSGIVGRGETFF. The CDR3 coding sequence is TGTGCCAGCAGTGGAATCGTGGGCAGGGGTGAAACTTTCTTT.

This sequence joins TRBV5-1 and TRBJ2-5; D gene uncertain. Looked up from germline, CDR1 is SGHRS and CDR2 is YFSETQ. This CDR3 is built from 15 residues. The ends were cut back, 0 bases at V and 5 bases at J, with 14 bases in the middle. CDR3 coding DNA: TGCGCCAGCAGCTTGGATTCTCGGCCACCGGAGACCCAGTACTTC. As protein: CASSLDSRPPETQYF. Drawing the rest from reference TRBV5-1 and TRBJ2-5, the complete variable domain is KAGVTQTPRYLIKTRGQQVTLSCSPISGHRSVSWYQQTPGQGLQFLFEYFSETQRNKGNFPGRFSGRQFSNSRSEMNVSTLELGDSALYLCASSLDSRPPETQYFGPGTRLLVL.

This clonotype has a handful of counts. This chain joins TRBV6-1 and TRBJ1-1, with 8 bases fitting TRBD1. The J segment lost 3 bases and the V segment lost 7 bases, leaving 7 bases of the junction unmatched. The CDR3 has 14 amino acids. CDR1 is MNHNS, CDR2 SASEGT, per germline. The CDR3 protein is CASTDRGEHTEAFF. The CDR3 bases are TGTGCCAGCACTGACAGGGGAGAACACACTGAAGCTTTCTTT.